A selection of T cell receptor beta chains follows, all from one sample in a study of cytotoxic CD8 clonotypes in ibrutinib-treated CLL. TCRdb's copy holds only in-frame clones and misses some; the assay was immunoSEQ multiplex PCR. This table has 300,000 to 400,000 clones, under 70% appearing once. Material: PBMCs, obtained after 36 months of ibrutinib treatment. These receptors were taken from a human donor with chronic lymphocytic leukemia. Each CDR3 is given with its conserved first and last residue. The D gene is left open where the match is weak. Size is stated for part of the rows, as once, few or many counts, or as a class when the clone is expanded.

V gene	J gene	clone size	CDR3 length	D gene	CDR3 protein	CDR3 DNA
TRBV27	TRBJ1-4	once	14	TRBD1	CASSPRTGDEKLFF	TGTGCCAGCAGCCCCAGGACAGGGGACGAAAAACTGTTTTTT
TRBV5-1	TRBJ2-7	.	15	.	CASSLELNAVYEQYF	TGCGCCAGCAGCTTGGAGCTGAATGCTGTCTACGAGCAGTACTTC
TRBV18	TRBJ2-3	.	16	.	CASSPRRLLGGDTQYF	TGTGCCAGCTCACCTAGAAGACTCCTGGGTGGAGATACGCAGTATTTT
TRBV6-5	TRBJ1-1	.	13	TRBD1	CASNRGMNTEAFF	TGTGCCAGCAACAGGGGCATGAACACTGAAGCTTTCTTT
TRBV29-1	TRBJ2-4	.	14	.	CSVVEPLAKNIQYF	TGCAGCGTTGTCGAGCCTCTAGCCAAAAACATTCAGTACTTC
TRBV7-2	TRBJ2-1	.	14	TRBD2	CASSRSGRENEQFF	TGTGCCAGCAGCCGTAGCGGGAGAGAGAATGAGCAGTTCTTC
TRBV11-2	TRBJ2-1	once	13	.	CASSSRRRNEQFF	TGTGCCAGCAGTTCCCGTAGGCGCAATGAGCAGTTCTTC
TRBV7-6	TRBJ2-5	.	16	TRBD2	CASSLEASGGQETQYF	TGTGCCAGCAGCTTAGAGGCTAGCGGGGGACAAGAGACCCAGTACTTC
TRBV12-5	TRBJ2-5	.	13	.	CASGAPVGETQYF	TGTGCTAGTGGTGCCCCGGTGGGGGAGACCCAGTACTTC
TRBV5-1	TRBJ2-3	.	17	TRBD2	CASSRGTSGTYTDTQYF	TGCGCCAGCAGCAGAGGGACTAGCGGGACTTACACAGATACGCAGTATTTT
TRBV5-1	TRBJ1-4	.	16	.	CASSLQGFATNEKLFF	TGCGCCAGCAGCTTGCAAGGGTTCGCAACTAATGAAAAACTGTTTTTT
TRBV25-1	TRBJ2-2	few	17	.	CASSPPGRVTNTGELFF	TGTGCCAGCAGTCCACCTGGGAGAGTTACGAACACCGGGGAGCTGTTTTTT
TRBV2	TRBJ1-1	.	9	.	CASSASAFF	TGTGCCAGCAGTGCGTCGGCTTTCTTT
TRBV19	TRBJ2-2	.	16	TRBD2	CASITSGRSRTGELFF	TGTGCCAGTATCACGAGCGGGAGGTCGCGGACCGGGGAGCTGTTTTTT
TRBV29-1	TRBJ2-1	.	16	TRBD2	CSVVLLAGFVRNEQFF	TGCAGCGTTGTCCTCCTAGCGGGATTCGTGCGCAATGAGCAGTTCTTC
TRBV25-1	TRBJ1-3	.	14	.	CASSEYGKLNTIYF	TGTGCCAGCAGTGAATATGGGAAATTGAACACCATATATTTT
TRBV19	TRBJ1-1	.	14	.	CASKAVRGATEAFF	TGTGCCAGTAAGGCCGTTCGAGGTGCCACTGAAGCTTTCTTT
TRBV25-1	TRBJ1-5	.	14	.	CASSGGTVNQPQHF	TGTGCCAGCAGTGGAGGGACGGTGAATCAGCCCCAGCATTTT
TRBV9	TRBJ2-5	.	16	.	CASSVALSGAQETQYF	TGTGCCAGCAGCGTAGCCCTATCCGGGGCTCAAGAGACCCAGTACTTC
TRBV27	TRBJ1-2	.	15	.	CASTPWSSLNYGYTF	TGTGCCAGCACCCCGTGGAGTAGCCTTAACTATGGCTACACCTTC
TRBV9	TRBJ2-3	few	15	TRBD1	CASSEATGEDDTQYF	TGTGCCAGCAGCGAGGCGACAGGGGAGGATGATACGCAGTATTTT
TRBV18	TRBJ1-5	.	17	TRBD1	CASSPGQGPFWNQPQHF	TGTGCCAGCTCACCCGGACAGGGGCCCTTTTGGAATCAGCCCCAGCATTTT
TRBV7-9	TRBJ2-7	.	10	.	CASSGYEQYF	TGTGCCAGCAGCGGTTACGAGCAGTACTTC
TRBV5-4	TRBJ1-5	.	14	.	CASSLQGWDQPQHF	TGTGCCAGCAGCTTACAGGGATGGGATCAGCCCCAGCATTTT
TRBV18	TRBJ1-6	.	14	.	CASSPSPYNSPLHF	TGTGCCAGCTCACCAAGCCCTTATAATTCACCCCTCCACTTT
TRBV7-8	TRBJ2-5	.	14	TRBD1	CASSQWTGQETQYF	TGTGCCAGCAGCCAATGGACAGGGCAAGAGACCCAGTACTTC
TRBV29-1	TRBJ2-5	.	13	TRBD2	CSVVASGQETQYF	TGCAGCGTCGTAGCTAGCGGCCAAGAGACCCAGTACTTC
TRBV2	TRBJ2-1	.	11	.	CASISRHEQFF	TGTGCCAGCATTTCGCGCCATGAGCAGTTCTTC
TRBV5-3	TRBJ2-7	.	20	TRBD2	CARSLVPTHLRGGLAGEQYF	TGTGCCAGAAGCTTGGTCCCAACCCACCTGCGGGGGGGCTTAGCGGGGGAGCAGTACTTC
TRBV6-1	TRBJ1-1	.	14	.	CASSAGTVNTEAFF	TGTGCCAGCAGTGCCGGGACCGTGAACACTGAAGCTTTCTTT
TRBV5-6	TRBJ1-1	.	15	TRBD1	CASSTETGVNTEAFF	TGTGCCAGCAGCACCGAGACAGGGGTGAACACTGAAGCTTTCTTT
TRBV20-1	TRBJ2-3	.	11	.	CSATDYNTQYF	TGCAGTGCCACCGACTATAATACGCAGTATTTT
TRBV15	TRBJ2-3	.	14	TRBD2	CATRTSGVTDTQYF	TGTGCCACCAGGACTAGCGGGGTCACAGATACGCAGTATTTT
TRBV19	TRBJ1-1	.	14	.	CASSLYSGNTEAFF	TGTGCCAGTAGTCTATACTCAGGAAACACTGAAGCTTTCTTT
TRBV6-5	TRBJ1-4	once	14	.	CASRPTMTNEKLFF	TGTGCCAGCAGGCCTACAATGACTAATGAAAAACTGTTTTTT
TRBV5-1	TRBJ2-2	.	13	TRBD1	CASMTGDTGELFF	TGCGCCAGTATGACAGGGGACACCGGGGAGCTGTTTTTT
TRBV6-5	TRBJ2-1	.	13	.	CASRHEAYNEQFF	TGTGCCAGCAGGCACGAGGCCTACAATGAGCAGTTCTTC
TRBV7-9	TRBJ1-1	once	15	TRBD1	CASSQTTGGNTEAFF	TGTGCCAGCAGCCAAACGACAGGGGGAAATACTGAAGCTTTCTTT
TRBV4-1	TRBJ2-3	.	18	TRBD2	CASTLSLTSGPSTDTQYF	TGCGCCAGCACCCTAAGCCTGACTAGCGGGCCATCCACAGATACGCAGTATTTT
TRBV9	TRBJ2-7	once	13	TRBD2	CASSVSGTNEQYF	TGTGCCAGCAGCGTATCGGGGACTAACGAGCAGTACTTC
TRBV11-2	TRBJ1-1	.	12	.	CASSFGRLEAFF	TGTGCCAGCAGCTTCGGACGGCTTGAAGCTTTCTTT
TRBV7-9	TRBJ2-5	.	12	.	CASSLTRETQYF	TGTGCCAGCAGCTTAACGAGGGAGACCCAGTACTTC
TRBV28	TRBJ1-1	few	11	.	CASSFGGHAFF	TGTGCCAGCAGTTTCGGGGGGCACGCTTTCTTT
TRBV9	TRBJ1-1	.	15	.	CASSVGGNPNTEAFF	TGTGCCAGCAGCGTAGGCGGGAATCCGAACACTGAAGCTTTCTTT
TRBV27	TRBJ2-3	once	17	.	CASSLWGRLVSPDTQYF	TGTGCCAGCAGTTTATGGGGGCGGTTGGTGAGTCCAGATACGCAGTATTTT
TRBV28	TRBJ2-7	.	16	TRBD1	CASSSQAGTGDYEQYF	TGTGCCAGCAGTTCCCAAGCCGGGACAGGGGACTACGAGCAGTACTTC